Following are 9 T cell receptor beta chains from one sample sequenced in a study of post-analysis software for immune sequencing data. Study-level results: Five or six TRBV segments, TRBV5-6, TRBV5-1 and TRBV20-1 among them, were found more frequent in patients than controls.

Their antigen targets remain unknown. Prepared libraries of TCR beta cDNA carried unique molecular identifiers. TCRdb reprocessed the PCR reads with MiXCR, giving one entry per CDR3 protein. This sample carries about 760,000 distinct CDR3 sequences, roughly 27% of them seen once, and the ten largest clones take 0.56%. Sequenced material: blood. All receptors come from a girl aged 10-17 years with multiple sclerosis.

This clonotype was seen a handful of times. The chain couples TRBV5-1 to TRBJ1-5, with D hard to call. Germline V CDR1 and CDR2: SGHRS, YFSETQ. V was cut by 0 bases and J by 5 bases, with 15 bases left in between. The CDR3 totals 16 residues. For the CDR3, the DNA is TGCGCCAGCAGCTTGGCCGGTACAGATTTTGATCAGCCCCAGCATTTT. Encoded protein: CASSLAGTDFDQPQHF.

A few counts support this clonotype. The CDR3 DNA is TGCAGCGTCAGACTTAGCCCGAATGAGCAGTTCTTC. The encoded protein is CSVRLSPNEQFF. The V and J genes are TRBV29-1 and TRBJ2-1, with unresolved D. Germline CDR1 is SQVTM and CDR2 is ANQGSEA. Trimming took off 6 bases at V and 7 bases at J, with 13 bases between the two ends. The CDR3 contains 12 residues.

V gene TRBV27 combines with J gene TRBJ2-6; 11 bases map to TRBD2. The germline V gene encodes CDR1 MNHEY and CDR2 SMNVEV (reference sequence). The CDR3 sequence is 17 residues long. J was trimmed by 8 bases and V by 0 bases; bases with no gene match: 6. CDR3 protein: CASSLSKLAGVSNVLTF. CDR3 DNA sequence: TGTGCCAGCAGTTTATCGAAACTAGCGGGAGTTTCCAACGTCCTGACTTTC.

This chain connects TRBV19 to TRBJ2-1; the match to TRBD1 covers 9 bases. Trimming took 8 bases from V and 6 from J; bases not matched to a gene: 11. CDR1 and CDR2 (germline): LNHDA, SQIVND (reference sequence). The CDR3 loop spans 15 amino acids. CDR3 bases: TGTGCCAGTGACGCGGGACAGGGTTTTGGCAATGAGCAGTTCTTC. Translated: CASDAGQGFGNEQFF.

This chain links TRBV12-3 or TRBV12-4 with TRBJ1-6; no definite D call. V lost 10 bases, J lost 9 bases, and 16 bases lay in between. The CDR3 has 13 amino acids. CDR3 region: CATSVTGGSPLHF. CDR3 sequence (DNA): TGTGCCACCTCAGTCACCGGCGGTTCACCCCTCCACTTT.

There are a few counts of this clonotype. CDR3 DNA: TGTGCCAGCAGCCAAGTGGCGGGGGACTACGAGCAGTACTTC. Translation gives CASSQVAGDYEQYF. The rearrangement links TRBV3-1 to TRBJ2-7; TRBD2 matches 7 bases. J gave up 3 bases and V 1 base, and 3 bases lay outside the gene matches. The CDR3 loop spans 14 amino acids. Looked up from germline, CDR1 is LGHDT and CDR2 is YNNKEL (reference sequence).

The count of this clonotype is one. The CDR3 loop reads CASSLRQGEDTQYF. The CDR3 DNA sequence: TGTGCCAGCAGCTTGCGGCAGGGGGAAGATACGCAGTATTTT. This chain uses TRBV5-4 with TRBJ2-3, with TRBD1 matching 7 bases. The CDR3 is made up of 14 amino acids. CDR1 and CDR2 (germline): SGHNT, YYREEE (reference sequence). V was pared by 1 base and J by 5 bases, with 4 bases of the junction left unmatched. The full variable domain, its missing parts supplied by reference TRBV5-4 and TRBJ2-3, is ETGVTQSPTHLIKTRGQQVTLRCSSQSGHNTVSWYQQALGQGPQFIFQYYREEENGRGNFPPRFSGLQFPNYSSELNVNALELDDSALYLCASSLRQGEDTQYFGPGTRLTVL.

The chain recombines TRBV7-7 with TRBJ1-6; 9 bases line up with TRBD1. The CDR3 contains 18 residues. V gave up 0 bases and J gave up 6 bases; unmatched junction bases: 9. CDR1 and CDR2 from the germline V gene are SSHAT and FNYEAQ (reference sequence). CDR3 region: CASSLAAPRTGANSPLHF. For the CDR3, the DNA is TGTGCCAGCAGCTTAGCTGCCCCTCGGACAGGGGCTAATTCACCCCTCCACTTT.

This clonotype was seen a handful of times. Written as DNA, the CDR3 is TGTGCCAGGCACCCAAGACAGGGGGCGCACAATGAGCAGTTCTTC. It yields the protein CARHPRQGAHNEQFF. This sequence joins TRBV21-1 and TRBJ2-1; the DNA was not used to check the table's D call, TRBD1. TRBV21-1 is annotated as a pseudogene. The CDR3 extends over 15 amino acids.